This TCR beta chain was recorded in a study of identical twins. Study-wide findings and caveats: Insertions were fewer in abundant cord blood beta clonotypes, whereas memory repertoires showed none of this pattern. An excess of low generation probability was shown by twin-shared out-of-frame alpha sequences.

TCRdb recomputed calls from the 5' RACE reads with MiXCR, one row per CDR3 protein. This table has about 1.7 million distinct CDR3 sequences, under 35% appearing once. Germline trimming cut 8 bases from V and 0 bases from J; bases unmatched to any gene: 1. This CDR3 is built from 13 residues. Per germline, CDR1 ENHRY and CDR2 SYGVKD. This clonotype appeared many times. Its target is unknown. This rearrangement joins TRBV10-3 to TRBJ2-3; 8 bases map to TRBD1. Material: cord blood. The receptor's source is a newborn girl in good health. CDR3 DNA: TGTGCCATCCAGGGGGCTAGCACAGATACGCAGTATTTT. Residues: CAIQGASTDTQYF.